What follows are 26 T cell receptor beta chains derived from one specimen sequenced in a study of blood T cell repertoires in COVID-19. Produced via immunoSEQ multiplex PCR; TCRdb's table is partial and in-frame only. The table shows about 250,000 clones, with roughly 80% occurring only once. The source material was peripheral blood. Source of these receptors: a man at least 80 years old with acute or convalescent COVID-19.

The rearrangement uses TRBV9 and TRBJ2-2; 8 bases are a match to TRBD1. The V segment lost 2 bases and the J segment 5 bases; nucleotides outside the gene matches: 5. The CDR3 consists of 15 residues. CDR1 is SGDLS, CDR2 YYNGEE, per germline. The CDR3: CASSVGTGGTGELFF. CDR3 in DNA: TGTGCCAGCAGCGTTGGTACAGGGGGGACCGGGGAGCTGTTTTTT.

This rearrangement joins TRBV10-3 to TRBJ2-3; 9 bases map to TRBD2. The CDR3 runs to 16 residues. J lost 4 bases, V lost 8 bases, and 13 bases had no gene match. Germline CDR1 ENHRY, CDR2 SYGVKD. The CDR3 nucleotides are TGTGCCATCGCAGCCCGAGTTAGCGGGAGAGCAGATACGCAGTATTTT. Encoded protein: CAIAARVSGRADTQYF.

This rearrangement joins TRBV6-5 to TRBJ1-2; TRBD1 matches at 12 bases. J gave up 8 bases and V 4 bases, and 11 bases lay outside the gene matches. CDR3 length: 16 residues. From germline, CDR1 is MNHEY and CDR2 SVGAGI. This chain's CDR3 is CASSSPLGQGARGYTF. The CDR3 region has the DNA TGTGCCAGCAGTTCGCCCCTGGGACAGGGGGCGCGCGGCTACACCTTC.

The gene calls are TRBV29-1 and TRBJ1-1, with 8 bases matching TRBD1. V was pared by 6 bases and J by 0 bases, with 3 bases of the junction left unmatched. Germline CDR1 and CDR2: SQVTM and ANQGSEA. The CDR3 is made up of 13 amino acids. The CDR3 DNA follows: TGCAGCGTCCGGACAGGGATGAACACTGAAGCTTTCTTT. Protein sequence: CSVRTGMNTEAFF.

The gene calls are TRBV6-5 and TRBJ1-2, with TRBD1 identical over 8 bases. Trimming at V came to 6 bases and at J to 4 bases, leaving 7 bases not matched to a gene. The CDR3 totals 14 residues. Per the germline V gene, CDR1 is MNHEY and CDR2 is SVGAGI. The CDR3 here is CASRGWTGSYGYTF. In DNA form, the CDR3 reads TGTGCCAGCAGGGGTTGGACAGGGAGCTATGGCTACACCTTC.

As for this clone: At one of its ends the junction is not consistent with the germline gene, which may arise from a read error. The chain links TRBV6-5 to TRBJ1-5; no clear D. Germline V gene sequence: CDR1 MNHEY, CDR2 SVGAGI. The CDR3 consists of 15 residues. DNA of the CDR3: TGTGCCACCAGTTACACCCGAGGTGGGAATCAGCCCCAGCATTTT. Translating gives CATSYTRGGNQPQHF.

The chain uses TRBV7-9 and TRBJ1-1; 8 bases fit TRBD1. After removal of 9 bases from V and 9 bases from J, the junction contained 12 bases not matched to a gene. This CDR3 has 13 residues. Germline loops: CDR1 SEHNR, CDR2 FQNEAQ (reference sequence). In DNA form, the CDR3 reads TGTGCCAGTTTTCAGGGGGCGAAGCGTCAAGCTTTCTTT. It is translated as CASFQGAKRQAFF.

DNA for the CDR3: TGTGCCAGCAGTTACTCCACAGGGTGGCTATCCTACGAGCAGTACTTC. Amino acid sequence: CASSYSTGWLSYEQYF. The chain joins TRBV6-5 to TRBJ2-7; the D gene is possibly TRBD1 (6 bases). The V gene's germline CDR1 is MNHEY and CDR2 SVGAGI. V shed 0 bases and J shed 1 base, with 13 bases lying between them. The CDR3 runs to 16 residues.

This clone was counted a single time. CDR3 amino acids: CASSLARWNEQFF. The DNA of the CDR3 is TGCGCCAGCAGCTTGGCCAGATGGAATGAGCAGTTCTTC. The rearrangement joins TRBV5-1 to TRBJ2-1; D unresolved. The germline V gene has CDR1 SGHRS and CDR2 YFSETQ. This CDR3 is built from 13 residues. V was trimmed by 0 bases and J by 7 bases, leaving 8 bases between them. Full variable domain (missing parts from reference TRBV5-1 and TRBJ2-1): KAGVTQTPRYLIKTRGQQVTLSCSPISGHRSVSWYQQTPGQGLQFLFEYFSETQRNKGNFPGRFSGRQFSNSRSEMNVSTLELGDSALYLCASSLARWNEQFFGPGTRLTVL.

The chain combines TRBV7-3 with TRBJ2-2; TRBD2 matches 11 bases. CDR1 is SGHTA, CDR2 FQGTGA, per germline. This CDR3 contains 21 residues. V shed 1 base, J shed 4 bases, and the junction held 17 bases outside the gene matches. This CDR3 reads CASSLMRGTSGTQDVTGELFF. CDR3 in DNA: TGTGCCAGCAGCTTAATGAGGGGGACTAGCGGCACCCAAGACGTCACCGGGGAGCTGTTTTTT.

The CDR3 region is CAIEPAGARGELFF. The CDR3 DNA follows: TGTGCCATCGAGCCCGCGGGAGCTCGCGGGGAGCTGTTTTTT. V is TRBV2 and J is TRBJ2-2; 7 bases are shared with TRBD2. Germline V gene sequence: CDR1 SNHLY, CDR2 FYNNEI. This CDR3 has 14 amino acids. The ends lost 10 bases at V and 7 bases at J; junction bases unmatched: 12.

The CDR3 DNA is TGTGCCAGCAGCCTCGGGGGGGATTTGAGAGCTTTCTTT. It codes for CASSLGGDLRAFF. The genes are TRBV7-2 and TRBJ1-1, with D perhaps TRBD1 (5 bases). The germline V gene encodes CDR1 SGHTA and CDR2 FQGNSA. The V gene lost 5 bases and the J gene lost 10 bases, with 17 bases spanning the gap. This CDR3 region has 13 residues.

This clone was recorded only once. The CDR3 loop reads CATSGLGTDQKYEQFF. The CDR3 nucleotides read TGTGCCACCAGTGGACTCGGGACAGACCAAAAATATGAGCAGTTCTTC. The chain joins TRBV24-1 to TRBJ2-1, with 7 bases lining up with TRBD1. With V trimmed by 5 bases and J by 8 bases, 14 bases remained unmatched. CDR1 and CDR2 (germline): KGHDR, SFDVKD. CDR3 length: 16 residues.

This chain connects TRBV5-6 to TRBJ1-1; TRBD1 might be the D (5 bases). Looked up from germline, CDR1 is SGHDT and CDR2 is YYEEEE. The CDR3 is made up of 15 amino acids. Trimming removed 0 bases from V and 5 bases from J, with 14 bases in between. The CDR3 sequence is CASSLAGGDGTEAFF. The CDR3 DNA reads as TGTGCCAGCAGCTTGGCAGGAGGGGACGGGACTGAAGCTTTCTTT.

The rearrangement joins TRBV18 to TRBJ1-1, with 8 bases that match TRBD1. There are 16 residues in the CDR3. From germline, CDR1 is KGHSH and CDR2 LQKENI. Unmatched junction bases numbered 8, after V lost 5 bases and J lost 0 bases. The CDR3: CASSLGTGGMNTEAFF. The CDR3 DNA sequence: TGTGCCAGCTCATTGGGGACAGGAGGCATGAACACTGAAGCTTTCTTT.

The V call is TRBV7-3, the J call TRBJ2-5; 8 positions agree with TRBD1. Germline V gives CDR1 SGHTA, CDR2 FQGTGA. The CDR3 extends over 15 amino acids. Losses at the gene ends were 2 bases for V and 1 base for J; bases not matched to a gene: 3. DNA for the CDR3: TGTGCCAGCAGCTTACAGGGGGCTAGCCAAGAGACCCAGTACTTC. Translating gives CASSLQGASQETQYF.

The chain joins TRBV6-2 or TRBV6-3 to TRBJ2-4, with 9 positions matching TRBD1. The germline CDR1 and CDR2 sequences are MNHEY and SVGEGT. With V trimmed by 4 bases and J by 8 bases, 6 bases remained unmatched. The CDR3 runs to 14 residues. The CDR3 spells CASSSADRGYIQYF. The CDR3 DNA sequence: TGTGCCAGCAGTTCCGCGGACAGGGGATACATTCAGTACTTC.

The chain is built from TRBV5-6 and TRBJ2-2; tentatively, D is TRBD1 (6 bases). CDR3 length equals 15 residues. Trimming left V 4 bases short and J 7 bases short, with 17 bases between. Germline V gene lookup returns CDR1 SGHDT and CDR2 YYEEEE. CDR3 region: CASSLGAGVGGELFF. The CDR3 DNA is TGTGCCAGCAGCCTGGGCGCAGGGGTTGGCGGGGAGCTGTTTTTT.

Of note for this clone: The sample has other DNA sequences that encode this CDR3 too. The chain's CDR3 is CASSRQGGNQPQHF. The CDR3 DNA follows: TGTGCCAGCAGCAGACAGGGGGGCAATCAGCCCCAGCATTTT. The rearrangement links TRBV2 to TRBJ1-5; 9 nucleotides line up with TRBD1. Germline lookup yields CDR1 SNHLY and CDR2 FYNNEI. After removal of 6 bases from V and 2 bases from J, the junction contained 2 bases not matched to a gene. The CDR3 consists of 14 residues.

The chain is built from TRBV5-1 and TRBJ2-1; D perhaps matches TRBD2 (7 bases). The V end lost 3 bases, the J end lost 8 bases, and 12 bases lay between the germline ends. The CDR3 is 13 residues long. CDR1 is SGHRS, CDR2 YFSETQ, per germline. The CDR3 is CASSSGGGDEQFF. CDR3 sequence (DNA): TGCGCCAGCAGCTCGGGGGGCGGCGATGAGCAGTTCTTC.

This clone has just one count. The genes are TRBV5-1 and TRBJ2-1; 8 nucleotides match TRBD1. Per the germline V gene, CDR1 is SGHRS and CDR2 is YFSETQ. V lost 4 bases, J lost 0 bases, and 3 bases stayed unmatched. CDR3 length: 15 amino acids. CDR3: CASSTTGGSYNEQFF. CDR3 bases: TGCGCCAGCAGCACTACAGGGGGCTCCTACAATGAGCAGTTCTTC.

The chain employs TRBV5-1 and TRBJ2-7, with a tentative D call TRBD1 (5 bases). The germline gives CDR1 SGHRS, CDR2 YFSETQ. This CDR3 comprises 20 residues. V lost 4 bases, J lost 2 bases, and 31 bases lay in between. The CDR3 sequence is CASSPSIFRFQGEDTYEQYF. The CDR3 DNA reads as TGCGCCAGCAGCCCCTCAATTTTTCGATTCCAGGGCGAGGATACCTACGAGCAGTACTTC.

The CDR3 DNA is TGTGCCAGTAGTAACGGAGGGGTCAGGAGCTCCTACGAGCAGTACTTC. Protein sequence: CASSNGGVRSSYEQYF. The chain links TRBV19 to TRBJ2-7, with D possibly being TRBD2 (6 bases). Germline V gene data show CDR1 as LNHDA and CDR2 as SQIVND (reference sequence). CDR3 size: 16 residues. Trimming took off 4 bases at V and 0 bases at J, with 16 bases between the two ends.

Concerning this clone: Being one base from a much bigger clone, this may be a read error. The DNA of the CDR3 is TGTGCCAGCAGCCCGGGACAGGTGAACACTGAAGCTTTCTTT. Residues: CASSPGQVNTEAFF. The chain couples TRBV28 to TRBJ1-1, with 8 nucleotides matching TRBD1. The CDR3 has 14 amino acids. Germline CDR1 and CDR2: MDHEN and SYDVKM. V was clipped by 6 bases and J by 0 bases; unmatched bases: 3. The full variable domain, rest sourced from reference TRBV28 and TRBJ1-1, is DVKVTQSSRYLVKRTGEKVFLECVQDMDHENMFWYRQDPGLGLRLIYFSYDVKMKEKGDIPEGYSVSREKKERFSLILESASTNQTSMYLCASSPGQVNTEAFFGQGTRLTVV.

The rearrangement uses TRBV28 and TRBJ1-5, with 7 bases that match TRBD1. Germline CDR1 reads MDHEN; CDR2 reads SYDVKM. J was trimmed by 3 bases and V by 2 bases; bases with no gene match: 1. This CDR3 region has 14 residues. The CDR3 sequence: CASSLDRVNQPQHF. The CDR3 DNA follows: TGTGCCAGCAGTTTAGACAGGGTCAATCAGCCCCAGCATTTT.

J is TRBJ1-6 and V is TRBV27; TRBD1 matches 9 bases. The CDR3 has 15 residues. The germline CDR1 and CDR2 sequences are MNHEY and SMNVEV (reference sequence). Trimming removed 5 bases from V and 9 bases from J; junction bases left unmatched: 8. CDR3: CASSITGTGPSPLHF. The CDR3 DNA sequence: TGTGCCAGCAGTATAACCGGGACAGGGCCTTCACCCCTCCACTTT.